This TCR beta chain was observed in a study of blood T cell repertoires in COVID-19. TCRdb's table, derived via immunoSEQ multiplex PCR, lists solely in-frame clones and lacks some. The sample shows over 100,000 clones, over 75% of them seen only once. The CDR3 is 16 amino acids. J lost 0 bases, V lost 3 bases, and 2 bases had no gene match. Looked up from germline, CDR1 is KGHDR and CDR2 is SFDVKD. This chain connects TRBV24-1 to TRBJ1-5; 9 nucleotides line up with TRBD1. The receptor's source is a woman aged 45-65 years with acute or convalescent COVID-19. The material sequenced was peripheral blood. CDR3 amino acids: CATSDGTGLSNQPQHF. DNA for the CDR3: TGTGCCACCAGTGATGGGACAGGGCTTAGCAATCAGCCCCAGCATTTT.